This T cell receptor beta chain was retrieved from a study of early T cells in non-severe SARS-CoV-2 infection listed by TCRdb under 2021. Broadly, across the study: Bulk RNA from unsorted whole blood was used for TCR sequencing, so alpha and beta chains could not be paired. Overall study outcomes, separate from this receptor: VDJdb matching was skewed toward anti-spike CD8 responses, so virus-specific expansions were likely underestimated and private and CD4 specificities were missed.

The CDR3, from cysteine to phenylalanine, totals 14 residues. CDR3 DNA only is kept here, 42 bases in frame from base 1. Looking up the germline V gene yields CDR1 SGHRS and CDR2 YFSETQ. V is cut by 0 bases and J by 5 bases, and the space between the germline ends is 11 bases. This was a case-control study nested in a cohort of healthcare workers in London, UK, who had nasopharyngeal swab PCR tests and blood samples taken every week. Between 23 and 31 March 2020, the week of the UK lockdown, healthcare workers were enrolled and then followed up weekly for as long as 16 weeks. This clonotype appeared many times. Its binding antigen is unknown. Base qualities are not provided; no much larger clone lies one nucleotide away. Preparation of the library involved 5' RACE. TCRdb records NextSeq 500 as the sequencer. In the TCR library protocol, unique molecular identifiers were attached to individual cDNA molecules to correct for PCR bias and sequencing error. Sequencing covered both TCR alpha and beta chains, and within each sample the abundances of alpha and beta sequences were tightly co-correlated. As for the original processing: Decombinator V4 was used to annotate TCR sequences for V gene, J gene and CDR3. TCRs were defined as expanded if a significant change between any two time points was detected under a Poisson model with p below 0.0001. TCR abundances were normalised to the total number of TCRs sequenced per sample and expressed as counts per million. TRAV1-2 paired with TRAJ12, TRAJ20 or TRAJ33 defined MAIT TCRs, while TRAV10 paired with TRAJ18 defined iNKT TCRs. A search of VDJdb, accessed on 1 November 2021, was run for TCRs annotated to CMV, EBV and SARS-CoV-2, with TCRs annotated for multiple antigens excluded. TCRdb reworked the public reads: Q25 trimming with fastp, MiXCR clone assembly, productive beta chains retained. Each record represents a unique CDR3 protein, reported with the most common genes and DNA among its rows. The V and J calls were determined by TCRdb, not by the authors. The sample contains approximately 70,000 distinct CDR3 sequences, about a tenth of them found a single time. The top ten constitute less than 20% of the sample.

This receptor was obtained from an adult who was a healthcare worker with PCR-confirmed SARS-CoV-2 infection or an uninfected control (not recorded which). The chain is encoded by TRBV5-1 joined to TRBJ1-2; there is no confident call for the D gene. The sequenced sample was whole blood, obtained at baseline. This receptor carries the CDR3 CASSLGLEAYGYTF. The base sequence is TGCGCCAGCAGCTTGGGCCTTGAGGCTTATGGCTACACCTTC.